Here is one T cell receptor (beta chain) with its context. Profiling relied on immunoSEQ multiplex PCR, and the TCRdb table lists in-frame clones only, not all of them. This table has 60,000 to 80,000 clones, more than 70% appearing once. The CDR3 runs to 17 residues. J gave up 5 bases and V 0 bases, and 7 bases lay outside the gene matches. Germline V lookup: CDR1 SGHTA, CDR2 FQGTGA. The sample originates from a study of PD-L1 blockade in urothelial cancer. Turning to the study itself: The patients had undergone anywhere from 0 to 3 prior chemotherapy regimens. Median blood clonality was roughly 0.074, with around 83,000 unique TCRs.

Time point reported: peripheral blood 6 weeks after treatment start. The patients' disease, urothelial carcinoma, was locally advanced or metastatic. Per-patient samples, pretreatment and on-treatment, numbered 1 to 8. The chain is built from TRBV7-3 and TRBJ2-5, with 12 positions matching TRBD2. The TCR comes from a man aged 60 to 75 with urothelial cancer. The sample in question was PBMCs, obtained around atezolizumab (anti-PD-L1) treatment. In DNA, the CDR3 is TGTGCCAGCAGCTTAACGGCTAGCGGGGGGGTCGGGGAGACCCAGTACTTC. Protein sequence: CASSLTASGGVGETQYF.